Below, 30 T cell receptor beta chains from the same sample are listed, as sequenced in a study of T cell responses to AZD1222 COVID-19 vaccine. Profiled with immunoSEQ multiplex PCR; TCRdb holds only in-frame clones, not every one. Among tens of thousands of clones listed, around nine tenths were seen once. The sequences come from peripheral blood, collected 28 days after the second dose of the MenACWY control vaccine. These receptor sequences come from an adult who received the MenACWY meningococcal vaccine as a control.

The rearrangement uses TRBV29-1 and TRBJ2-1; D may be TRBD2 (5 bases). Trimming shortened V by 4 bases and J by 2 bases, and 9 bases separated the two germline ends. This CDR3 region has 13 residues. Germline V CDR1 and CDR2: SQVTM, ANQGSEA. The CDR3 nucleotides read TGCAGCGTTGTTCCAGCGGCCTACAATGAGCAGTTCTTC. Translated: CSVVPAAYNEQFF.

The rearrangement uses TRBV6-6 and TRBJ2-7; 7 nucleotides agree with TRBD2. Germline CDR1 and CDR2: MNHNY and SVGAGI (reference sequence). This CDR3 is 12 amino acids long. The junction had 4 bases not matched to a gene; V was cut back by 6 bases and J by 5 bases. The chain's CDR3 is CASRRERDEQYF. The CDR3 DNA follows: TGTGCCAGCAGGCGGGAGCGGGACGAGCAGTACTTC.

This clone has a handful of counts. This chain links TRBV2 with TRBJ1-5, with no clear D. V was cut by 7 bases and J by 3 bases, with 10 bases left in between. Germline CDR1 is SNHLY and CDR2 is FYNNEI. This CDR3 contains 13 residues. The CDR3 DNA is TGTGCCAGCAAACGGGATCCCAATCAGCCCCAGCATTTT. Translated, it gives CASKRDPNQPQHF. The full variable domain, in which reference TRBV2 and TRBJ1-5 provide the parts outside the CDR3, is EPEVTQTPSHQVTQMGQEVILRCVPISNHLYFYWYRQILGQKVEFLVSFYNNEISEKSEIFDDQFSVERPDGSNFTLKIRSTKLEDSAMYFCASKRDPNQPQHFGDGTRLSIL.

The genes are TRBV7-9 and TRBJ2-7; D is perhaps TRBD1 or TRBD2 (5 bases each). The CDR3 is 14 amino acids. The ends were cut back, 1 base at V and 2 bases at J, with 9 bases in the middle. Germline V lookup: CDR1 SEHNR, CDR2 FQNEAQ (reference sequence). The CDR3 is CASSLGGATYEQYF. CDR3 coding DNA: TGTGCCAGCAGCTTAGGAGGGGCGACCTACGAGCAGTACTTC.

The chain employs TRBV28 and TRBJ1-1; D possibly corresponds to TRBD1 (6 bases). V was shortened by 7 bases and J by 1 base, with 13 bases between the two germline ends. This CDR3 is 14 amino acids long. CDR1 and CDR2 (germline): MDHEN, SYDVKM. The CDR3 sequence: CASNNRVRNTEAFF. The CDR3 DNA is TGTGCCAGCAACAACAGGGTTCGGAACACTGAAGCTTTCTTT.

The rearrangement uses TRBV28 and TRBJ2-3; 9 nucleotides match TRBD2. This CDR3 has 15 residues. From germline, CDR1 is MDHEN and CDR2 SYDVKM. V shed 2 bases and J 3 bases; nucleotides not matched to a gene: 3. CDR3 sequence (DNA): TGTGCCAGCAGTTTAGGGCTAGCGGGGACAGATACGCAGTATTTT. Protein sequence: CASSLGLAGTDTQYF. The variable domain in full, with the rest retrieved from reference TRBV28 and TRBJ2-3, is DVKVTQSSRYLVKRTGEKVFLECVQDMDHENMFWYRQDPGLGLRLIYFSYDVKMKEKGDIPEGYSVSREKKERFSLILESASTNQTSMYLCASSLGLAGTDTQYFGPGTRLTVL.

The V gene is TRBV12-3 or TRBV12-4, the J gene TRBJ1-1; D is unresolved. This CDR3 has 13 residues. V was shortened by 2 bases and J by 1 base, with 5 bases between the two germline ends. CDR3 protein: CASSLSGNTEAFF. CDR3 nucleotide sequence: TGTGCCAGCAGTTTAAGTGGGAACACTGAAGCTTTCTTT.

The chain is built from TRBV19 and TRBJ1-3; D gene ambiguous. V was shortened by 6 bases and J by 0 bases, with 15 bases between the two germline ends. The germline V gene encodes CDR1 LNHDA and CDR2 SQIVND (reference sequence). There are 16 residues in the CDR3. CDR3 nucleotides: TGTGCCAGTAGGGACGGCGCCGAACGCTCTGGAAACACCATATATTTT. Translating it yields CASRDGAERSGNTIYF.

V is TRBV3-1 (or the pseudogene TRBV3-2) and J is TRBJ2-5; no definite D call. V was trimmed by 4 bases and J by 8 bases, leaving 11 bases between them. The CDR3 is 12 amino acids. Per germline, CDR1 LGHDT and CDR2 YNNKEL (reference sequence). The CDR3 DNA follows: TGTGCCAGCAGCCCCCTGGGCGGAACCCAGTACTTC. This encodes CASSPLGGTQYF.

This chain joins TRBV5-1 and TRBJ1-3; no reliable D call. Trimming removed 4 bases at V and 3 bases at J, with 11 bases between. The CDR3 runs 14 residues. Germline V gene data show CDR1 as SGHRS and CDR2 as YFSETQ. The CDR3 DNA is TGCGCCAGCAGCCCGCGGACGGATGGAAACACCATATATTTT. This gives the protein CASSPRTDGNTIYF. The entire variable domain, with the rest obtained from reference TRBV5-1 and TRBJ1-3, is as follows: KAGVTQTPRYLIKTRGQQVTLSCSPISGHRSVSWYQQTPGQGLQFLFEYFSETQRNKGNFPGRFSGRQFSNSRSEMNVSTLELGDSALYLCASSPRTDGNTIYFGEGSWLTVV.

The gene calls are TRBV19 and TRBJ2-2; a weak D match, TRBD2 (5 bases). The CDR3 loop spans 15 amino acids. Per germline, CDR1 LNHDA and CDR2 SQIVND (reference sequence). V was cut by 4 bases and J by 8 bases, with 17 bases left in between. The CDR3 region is CASSRGLASTGELFF. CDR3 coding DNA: TGTGCCAGTAGTAGGGGTCTAGCTTCAACTGGGGAGCTGTTTTTT.

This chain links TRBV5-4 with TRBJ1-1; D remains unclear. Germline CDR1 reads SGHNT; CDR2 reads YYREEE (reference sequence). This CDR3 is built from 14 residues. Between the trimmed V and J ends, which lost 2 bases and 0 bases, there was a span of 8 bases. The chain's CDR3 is CASSFGGLNTEAFF. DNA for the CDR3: TGTGCCAGCAGCTTTGGCGGACTGAACACTGAAGCTTTCTTT.

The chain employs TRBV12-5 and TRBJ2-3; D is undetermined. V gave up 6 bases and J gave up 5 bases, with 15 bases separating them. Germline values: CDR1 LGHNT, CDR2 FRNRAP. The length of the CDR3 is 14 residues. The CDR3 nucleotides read TGTGCTAGTGGGCTGCGCCCCACAGTAGATACGCAGTATTTT. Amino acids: CASGLRPTVDTQYF.

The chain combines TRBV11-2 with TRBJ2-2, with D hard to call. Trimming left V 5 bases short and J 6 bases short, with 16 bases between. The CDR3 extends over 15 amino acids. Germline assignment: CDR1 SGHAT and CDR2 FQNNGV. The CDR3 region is CASSPDVVAAGELFF. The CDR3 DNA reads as TGTGCCAGCAGCCCAGACGTGGTCGCCGCCGGGGAGCTGTTTTTT.

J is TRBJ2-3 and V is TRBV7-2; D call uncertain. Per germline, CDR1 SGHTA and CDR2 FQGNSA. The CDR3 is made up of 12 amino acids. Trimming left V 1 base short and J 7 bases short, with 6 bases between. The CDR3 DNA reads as TGTGCCAGCAGCTTAGTTTCCAATACGCAGTATTTT. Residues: CASSLVSNTQYF.

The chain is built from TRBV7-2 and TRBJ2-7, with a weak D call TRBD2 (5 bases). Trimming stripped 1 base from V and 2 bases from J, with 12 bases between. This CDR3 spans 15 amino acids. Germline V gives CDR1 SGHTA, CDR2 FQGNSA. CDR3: CASSLGATGTYEQYF. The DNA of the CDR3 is TGTGCCAGCAGCTTAGGGGCCACCGGGACCTACGAGCAGTACTTC.

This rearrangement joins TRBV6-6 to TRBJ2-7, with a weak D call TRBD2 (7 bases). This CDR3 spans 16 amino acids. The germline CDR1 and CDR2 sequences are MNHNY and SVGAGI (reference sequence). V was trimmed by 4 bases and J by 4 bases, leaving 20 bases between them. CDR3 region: CASSLGGGVSVYEQYF. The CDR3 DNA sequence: TGTGCCAGCAGTTTGGGAGGGGGGGTTTCGGTTTACGAGCAGTACTTC.

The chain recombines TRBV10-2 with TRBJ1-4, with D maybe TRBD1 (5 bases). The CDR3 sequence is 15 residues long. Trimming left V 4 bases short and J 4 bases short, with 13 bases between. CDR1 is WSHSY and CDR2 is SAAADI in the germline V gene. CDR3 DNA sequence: TGCGCCAGCAGTGTAAATCCGGGGGGTAATGAAAAACTGTTTTTT. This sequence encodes CASSVNPGGNEKLFF.

For the CDR3, the DNA is TGTGCCAGCAGCAATGAAGCGACAGGGCTACAAGAGACCCAGTACTTC. Translation: CASSNEATGLQETQYF. The chain couples TRBV21-1 to TRBJ2-5; no check of the table's D call, TRBD1, against the DNA was made. TRBV21-1 is flagged as a pseudogene. CDR3 length: 16 amino acids.

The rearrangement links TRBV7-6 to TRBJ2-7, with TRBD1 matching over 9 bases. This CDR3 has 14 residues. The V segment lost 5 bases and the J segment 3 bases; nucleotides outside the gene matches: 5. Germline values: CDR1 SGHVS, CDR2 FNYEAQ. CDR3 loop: CASSARDRVYEQYF. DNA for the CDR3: TGTGCCAGCAGCGCTCGGGACAGGGTCTACGAGCAGTACTTC. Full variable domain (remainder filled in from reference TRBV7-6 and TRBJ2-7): GAGVSQSPRYKVTKRGQDVALRCDPISGHVSLYWYRQALGQGPEFLTYFNYEAQQDKSGLPNDRFSAERPEGSISTLTIQRTEQRDSAMYRCASSARDRVYEQYFGPGTRLTVT.

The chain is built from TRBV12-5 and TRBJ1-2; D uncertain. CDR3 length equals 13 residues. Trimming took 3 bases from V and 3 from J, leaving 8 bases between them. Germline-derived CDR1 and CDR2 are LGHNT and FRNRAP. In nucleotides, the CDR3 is TGTGCTAGTGGTTTCGGGGTTGACTATGGCTACACCTTC. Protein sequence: CASGFGVDYGYTF. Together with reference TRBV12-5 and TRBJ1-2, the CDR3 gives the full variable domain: DARVTQTPRHKVTEMGQEVTMRCQPILGHNTVFWYRQTMMQGLELLAYFRNRAPLDDSGMPKDRFSAEMPDATLATLKIQPSEPRDSAVYFCASGFGVDYGYTFGSGTRLTVV.

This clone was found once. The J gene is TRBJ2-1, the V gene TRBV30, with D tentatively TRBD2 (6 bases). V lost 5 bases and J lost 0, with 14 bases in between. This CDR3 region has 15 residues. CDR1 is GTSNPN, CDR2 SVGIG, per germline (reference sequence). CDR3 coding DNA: TGTGCCTGGGCGGGGAGCCAGAGCTCCTACAATGAGCAGTTCTTC. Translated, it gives CAWAGSQSSYNEQFF.

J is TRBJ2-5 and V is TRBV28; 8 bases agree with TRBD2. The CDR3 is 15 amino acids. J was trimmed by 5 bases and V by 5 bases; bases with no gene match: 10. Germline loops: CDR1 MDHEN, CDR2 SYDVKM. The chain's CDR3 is CASSQGSAGEETQYF. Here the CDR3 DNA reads TGTGCCAGCAGTCAAGGGTCAGCGGGGGAGGAGACCCAGTACTTC.

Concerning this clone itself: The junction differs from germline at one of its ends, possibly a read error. CDR3 sequence (DNA): TGTGCCAGCAGCCTAGAGGGGAGGATGAACACTGAAGCTTTCTTT. Its translation: CASSLEGRMNTEAFF. The rearrangement uses TRBV11-2 and TRBJ1-1; TRBD1 might be the D (5 bases). CDR1 is SGHAT, CDR2 FQNNGV, per germline. The CDR3 has 15 residues.

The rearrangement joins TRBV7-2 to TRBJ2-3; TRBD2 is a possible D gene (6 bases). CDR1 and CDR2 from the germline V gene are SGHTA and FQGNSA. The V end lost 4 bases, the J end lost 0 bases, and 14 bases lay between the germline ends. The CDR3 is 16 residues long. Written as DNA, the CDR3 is TGTGCCAGCAGCTCGAGTAGCGGTCCTAGCACAGATACGCAGTATTTT. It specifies CASSSSSGPSTDTQYF.

In nucleotides, the CDR3 is TGTGCCAGCAGCTTGGCAGGGGGCCCAGATACGCAGTATTTT. The encoded protein is CASSLAGGPDTQYF. The chain is built from TRBV5-5 and TRBJ2-3, with 8 bases lining up with TRBD1. Germline V CDR1 and CDR2: SGHKS, YYEKEE (reference sequence). The CDR3 is 14 residues long. V shed 0 bases and J 4 bases; nucleotides not matched to a gene: 1. The full variable domain, completed using reference TRBV5-5 and TRBJ2-3, is DAGVTQSPTHLIKTRGQQVTLRCSPISGHKSVSWYQQVLGQGPQFIFQYYEKEERGRGNFPDRFSARQFPNYSSELNVNALLLGDSALYLCASSLAGGPDTQYFGPGTRLTVL.

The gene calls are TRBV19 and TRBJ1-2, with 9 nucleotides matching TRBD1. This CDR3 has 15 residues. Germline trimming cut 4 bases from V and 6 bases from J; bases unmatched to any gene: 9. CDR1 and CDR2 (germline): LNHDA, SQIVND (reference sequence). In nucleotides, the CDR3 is TGTGCCAGTAGTAGGTACTCGGGACAGGGTAATGGCTACACCTTC. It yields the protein CASSRYSGQGNGYTF.

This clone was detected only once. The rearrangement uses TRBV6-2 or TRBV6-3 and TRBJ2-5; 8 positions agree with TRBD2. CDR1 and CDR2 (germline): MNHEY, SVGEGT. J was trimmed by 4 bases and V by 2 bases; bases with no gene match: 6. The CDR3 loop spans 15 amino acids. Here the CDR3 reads CASSYRNLAGETQYF. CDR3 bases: TGTGCCAGCAGTTACAGAAATCTAGCGGGAGAGACCCAGTACTTC.

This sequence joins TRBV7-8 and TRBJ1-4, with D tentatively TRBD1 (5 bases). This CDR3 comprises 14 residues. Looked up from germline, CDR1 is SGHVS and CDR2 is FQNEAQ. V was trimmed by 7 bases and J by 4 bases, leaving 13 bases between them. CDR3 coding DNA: TGTGCCAGCAAGGAAACGGGGGATAATGAAAAACTGTTTTTT. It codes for CASKETGDNEKLFF.

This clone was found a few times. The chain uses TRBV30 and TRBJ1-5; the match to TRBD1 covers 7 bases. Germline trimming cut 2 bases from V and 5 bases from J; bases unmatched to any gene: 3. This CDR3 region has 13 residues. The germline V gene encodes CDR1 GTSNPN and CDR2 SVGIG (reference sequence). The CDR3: CAWSPGTDQPQHF. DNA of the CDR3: TGTGCCTGGAGTCCGGGGACAGATCAGCCCCAGCATTTT.